One sample yielded the 26 T cell receptor beta chains listed below, sequenced in a study of CD8 T cells in ankylosing spondylitis. TCRdb processed the 5' RACE reads anew with MiXCR; each CDR3 protein has one entry. The data show about 150,000 distinct CDR3 sequences, more than 40% seen once. The sample was synovial fluid, either unsorted or a sorted T cell fraction (not recorded which). Receptors originate from a male donor with ankylosing spondylitis.

This clonotype was recorded a few times. V usage is TRBV4-1 and J usage is TRBJ1-4; TRBD1 is a possible D gene (5 bases). V was shortened by 6 bases and J by 0 bases, with 8 bases between the two germline ends. The CDR3 extends over 14 amino acids. CDR1 is MGHRA, CDR2 YSYEKL, per germline. CDR3 protein: CASSWGSTNEKLFF. The CDR3, as DNA: TGCGCCAGCAGTTGGGGCTCAACTAATGAAAAACTGTTTTTT.

This chain joins TRBV12-3 or TRBV12-4 and TRBJ2-1, with D unresolved. Trimming stripped 5 bases from V and 8 bases from J, with 22 bases between. The CDR3 is 16 residues long. The CDR3 is CASSPHEPRGSHEQFF. CDR3 nucleotide sequence: TGTGCCAGCAGTCCCCACGAGCCCCGCGGTAGCCATGAGCAGTTCTTC.

The rearrangement links TRBV5-1 to TRBJ2-6, with D unresolved. V was clipped by 0 bases and J by 4 bases, with 2 bases between them. Germline-derived CDR1 and CDR2 are SGHRS and YFSETQ. The length of the CDR3 is 13 residues. The CDR3: CASSLAGANVLTF. CDR3 DNA sequence: TGCGCCAGCAGCTTGGCAGGGGCCAACGTCCTGACTTTC.

This clonotype came up a few times. CDR3 amino acids: CSVDDYRRQGNEQFF. In nucleotides, the CDR3 is TGCAGCGTTGATGATTATCGCCGCCAGGGAAATGAGCAGTTCTTC. V gene TRBV29-1 combines with J gene TRBJ2-1; tentative D call: TRBD1 (5 bases). Germline V CDR1 and CDR2: SQVTM, ANQGSEA. V lost 3 bases to trimming and J lost 7 bases, with 19 bases between them. The CDR3 runs to 15 residues.

This chain links TRBV7-9 with TRBJ2-3; a possible D gene is TRBD2 (6 bases). The CDR3 consists of 15 residues. Trimming removed 5 bases at V and 0 bases at J, with 12 bases between. Germline CDR1 reads SEHNR; CDR2 reads FQNEAQ (reference sequence). CDR3 sequence reads: CASSKPGVSTDTQYF. CDR3 nucleotide sequence: TGTGCCAGCAGCAAACCGGGAGTTAGCACAGATACGCAGTATTTT.

In the case of this clonotype: Sequence at one end of the junction differs from germline and may be a read error. V is TRBV10-3 and J is TRBJ2-1, with TRBD1 identical over 9 bases. The CDR3 totals 14 residues. Per the germline V gene, CDR1 is ENHRY and CDR2 is SYGVKD. CDR3: CASSYRGPYNEQFF. The CDR3 DNA reads TGTGCCAGCAGTTACAGGGGGCCCTACAATGAGCAGTTCTTC.

This clonotype was found a few times. The chain has TRBV12-3 or TRBV12-4 and TRBJ2-1; 13 positions match TRBD2. This CDR3 comprises 15 residues. The ends lost 1 base at V and 8 bases at J; junction bases unmatched: 2. The CDR3 bases are TGTGCCAGCAGTTTAGAGGGACTAGCGGGATATGAGCAGTTCTTC. Protein product: CASSLEGLAGYEQFF.

This clonotype is a singleton in its sample. V usage is TRBV10-3 and J usage is TRBJ2-7; no clear D. V shed 0 bases and J shed 0 bases, with 6 bases lying between them. Looked up from germline, CDR1 is ENHRY and CDR2 is SYGVKD. The CDR3 runs to 14 residues. CDR3 residues: CAISESWSSYEQYF. CDR3 nucleotides: TGTGCCATCAGTGAGTCGTGGAGCTCCTACGAGCAGTACTTC.

J is TRBJ1-1 and V is TRBV30; 9 nucleotides line up with TRBD1. The CDR3 runs 14 residues. Germline V gives CDR1 GTSNPN, CDR2 SVGIG (reference sequence). Trimming removed 2 bases from V and 6 bases from J; junction bases left unmatched: 7. CDR3 bases: TGTGCCTGGAGTCTAACAGGGGGCTTTGCTGAAGCTTTCTTT. This sequence encodes CAWSLTGGFAEAFF.

This clonotype was counted only a few times. The chain employs TRBV28 and TRBJ2-1; TRBD1 matches 8 bases. The ends lost 7 bases at V and 3 bases at J; junction bases unmatched: 11. Germline CDR1 MDHEN, CDR2 SYDVKM. CDR3 length equals 16 residues. The CDR3 region is CASIMTGEEFYNEQFF. The DNA for the CDR3 is TGTGCCAGCATTATGACAGGGGAGGAATTCTACAATGAGCAGTTCTTC. Complete variable domain (other parts from reference TRBV28 and TRBJ2-1): DVKVTQSSRYLVKRTGEKVFLECVQDMDHENMFWYRQDPGLGLRLIYFSYDVKMKEKGDIPEGYSVSREKKERFSLILESASTNQTSMYLCASIMTGEEFYNEQFFGPGTRLTVL.

This clonotype was counted between two and nine times. V is TRBV20-1 and J is TRBJ2-7; D may be TRBD1 (8 bases). Germline V lookup: CDR1 DFQATT, CDR2 SNEGSKA (reference sequence). The CDR3 contains 16 residues. The V end lost 1 base, the J end lost 2 bases, and 18 bases lay between the germline ends. CDR3 sequence reads: CSARGGGGQDTYEQYF. The CDR3 bases are TGCAGTGCTAGAGGGGGCGGGGGACAGGATACCTACGAGCAGTACTTC.

This clonotype was seen repeatedly, ten times or more. The chain has TRBV7-8 and TRBJ2-3; 7 bases fit TRBD1. CDR1 is SGHVS and CDR2 is FQNEAQ in the germline V gene. The V and J ends lost 6 bases and 2 bases, in that order; junction bases with no gene match: 11. The CDR3 is 16 amino acids. The CDR3 reads CASRPGAGGITDTQYF. In DNA, the CDR3 is TGTGCCAGCAGGCCTGGGGCAGGGGGAATCACAGATACGCAGTATTTT. The full variable domain, completed using reference TRBV7-8 and TRBJ2-3, is GAGVSQSPRYKVAKRGQDVALRCDPISGHVSLFWYQQALGQGPEFLTYFQNEAQLDKSGLPSDRFFAERPEGSVSTLKIQRTQQEDSAVYLCASRPGAGGITDTQYFGPGTRLTVL.

This clonotype was seen a handful of times. This rearrangement joins TRBV18 to TRBJ1-1; D is possibly TRBD1 (5 bases). This CDR3 spans 15 amino acids. Between the trimmed V and J ends, which lost 4 bases and 4 bases, there was a span of 16 bases. Germline CDR1 and CDR2: KGHSH and LQKENI. CDR3 in DNA: TGTGCCAGCTCACGACTGCGGGGGGTAGGCACTGAAGCTTTCTTT. Translating gives CASSRLRGVGTEAFF.

The chain couples TRBV3-1 to TRBJ2-2; D is undetermined. Trimming left V 4 bases short and J 4 bases short, with 19 bases between. The V gene's germline CDR1 is LGHDT and CDR2 YNNKEL (reference sequence). This CDR3 spans 17 amino acids. In nucleotides, the CDR3 is TGTGCCAGCAGCCCCCTGCGGAAGCTGGGGATCACCGGGGAGCTGTTTTTT. Protein sequence: CASSPLRKLGITGELFF.

The CDR3 loop reads CASTGGSLSSPLHF. CDR3 DNA: TGTGCCAGCACGGGGGGAAGTCTTTCGTCACCCCTCCACTTT. The chain has TRBV6-1 and TRBJ1-6, with a tentative D call TRBD1 (5 bases). The CDR3 has 14 residues. In germline, CDR1 is MNHNS, CDR2 SASEGT. Trimming removed 7 bases from V and 10 bases from J, with 17 bases in between.

This clonotype was counted between two and nine times. The rearrangement joins TRBV20-1 to TRBJ2-7; no reliable D call. Deletions cut 4 bases from V and 3 bases from J, with 7 bases between. The CDR3 is 11 amino acids. Germline lookup yields CDR1 DFQATT and CDR2 SNEGSKA (reference sequence). In nucleotides, the CDR3 is TGCAGTGCTATCTCGGACTACGAGCAGTACTTC. Protein: CSAISDYEQYF.

This chain joins TRBV20-1 and TRBJ2-2, with D possibly TRBD2 on 6 matching bases. V was shortened by 1 base and J by 3 bases, with 18 bases between the two germline ends. CDR3 length: 17 amino acids. Germline V gives CDR1 DFQATT, CDR2 SNEGSKA (reference sequence). DNA of the CDR3: TGCAGTGCTAGAGGGGGGACTGGCCGGGAGCACACCGGGGAGCTGTTTTTT. Amino acids: CSARGGTGREHTGELFF.

The V and J genes are TRBV4-1 and TRBJ1-6, with 9 bases identical to TRBD1. The CDR3 runs 15 residues. V lost 3 bases to trimming and J lost 11 bases; unmatched junction nucleotides: 8. Germline V gives CDR1 MGHRA, CDR2 YSYEKL. The CDR3 DNA reads TGCGCCAGCAGCCACCTGACAGGGGGGGATCCACCCCTCCACTTT. Translating it yields CASSHLTGGDPPLHF.

This clonotype occurred many times. The DNA for the CDR3 is TGTGCCACTAGGACCTCTGGAAACACCATATATTTT. Protein sequence: CATRTSGNTIYF. The chain joins TRBV10-3 to TRBJ1-3; no firm D call. Germline V gene lookup returns CDR1 ENHRY and CDR2 SYGVKD. Trimming removed 10 bases at V and 0 bases at J, with 7 bases between. There are 12 residues in the CDR3.

V and J are TRBV7-8 and TRBJ2-7; a possible D gene is TRBD2 (5 bases). The CDR3 consists of 15 residues. V gave up 2 bases and J gave up 1 base, with 12 bases separating them. Germline CDR1 and CDR2: SGHVS and FQNEAQ. The CDR3 spells CASSLPLRESYEQYF. DNA of the CDR3: TGTGCCAGCAGCTTACCCCTCCGGGAATCCTACGAGCAGTACTTC.

This clonotype was seen once. The chain combines TRBV7-9 with TRBJ2-1; D remains ambiguous. The CDR3 extends over 14 amino acids. In germline, CDR1 is SEHNR, CDR2 FQNEAQ (reference sequence). Trimming cost V 2 bases and J 4 bases, with 9 bases left between them. The CDR3 here is CASSLPLGYNEQFF. The DNA of the CDR3 is TGTGCCAGCAGCTTACCCCTAGGGTACAATGAGCAGTTCTTC.

A few counts support this clonotype. J is TRBJ1-1 and V is TRBV27, with TRBD1 as a possible D gene (5 bases). This CDR3 contains 14 residues. The V end lost 7 bases, the J end lost 1 base, and 13 bases lay between the germline ends. Germline V gene lookup returns CDR1 MNHEY and CDR2 SMNVEV (reference sequence). The CDR3 is CASNSEGANTEAFF. CDR3 sequence (DNA): TGTGCCAGCAATTCAGAAGGGGCGAACACTGAAGCTTTCTTT.

This clonotype was seen more than once but under ten times. The J gene is TRBJ1-1, the V gene TRBV28; D gene unclear. Germline CDR1 reads MDHEN; CDR2 reads SYDVKM. V lost 5 bases to trimming and J lost 1 base, with 5 bases between them. CDR3 length equals 12 residues. The CDR3 region has the DNA TGTGCCAGCAGTATCTCGAACACTGAAGCTTTCTTT. Protein: CASSISNTEAFF.

This chain links TRBV19 with TRBJ2-7; tentative D call: TRBD2 (5 bases). Germline V gene sequence: CDR1 LNHDA, CDR2 SQIVND (reference sequence). CDR3 length: 13 residues. The ends were cut back, 1 base at V and 5 bases at J, with 9 bases in the middle. The CDR3 DNA reads TGTGCCAGTAGTATAGCATCCGGGGACGAGCAGTACTTC. This gives the protein CASSIASGDEQYF. The whole variable domain, filled in from reference TRBV19 and TRBJ2-7, reads DGGITQSPKYLFRKEGQNVTLSCEQNLNHDAMYWYRQDPGQGLRLIYYSQIVNDFQKGDIAEGYSVSREKKESFPLTVTSAQKNPTAFYLCASSIASGDEQYFGPGTRLTVT.

The chain is built from TRBV10-3 and TRBJ2-3; 8 nucleotides match TRBD2. V shed 0 bases and J 2 bases; nucleotides not matched to a gene: 7. The CDR3 consists of 17 residues. Germline CDR1 and CDR2: ENHRY and SYGVKD. DNA for the CDR3: TGTGCCATCAGTGAGTCGGCGGGAGGACTTCTCACAGATACGCAGTATTTT. Translating gives CAISESAGGLLTDTQYF.

V usage is TRBV4-1 and J usage is TRBJ1-2; the match to TRBD1 covers 9 bases. Looked up from germline, CDR1 is MGHRA and CDR2 is YSYEKL. The CDR3 loop spans 16 amino acids. With V trimmed by 3 bases and J by 3 bases, 8 bases remained unmatched. The DNA of the CDR3 is TGCGCCAGCAGCCAGGTACCGGGGACAGGGCACTATGGCTACACCTTC. Translated: CASSQVPGTGHYGYTF.